This T cell receptor beta chain stems from a study of blood T cell repertoires in COVID-19 (TCRdb year 2020). General notes on the study: Samples covering the acute and convalescent phases of COVID-19 were provided by collaborators in the United States, Italy and Spain. HLA class I and class II types, where available, came from metadata supplied by the sample provider rather than from assay-based typing. The repertoires were released in a freely available public database intended as a resource for research on the immune response to SARS-CoV-2. Deeply sampled blood TCRbeta repertoires from subjects exposed to, actively infected with, or recovered from COVID-19 were included in the dataset. The material from the prospective study consisted of cDNA or gDNA derived from T cells, B-cell-depleted T cells, or PBMCs. The samples were drawn from the first 160 participants of the ongoing ImmuneRACE study and from 1,254 subjects provided by 6 global collaborators. A de-identified subject ID, COVID-19 status, age in years and sex were almost always included in the sample metadata.

The immunoSEQ Assay, a bias-controlled multiplex PCR, was used to amplify TCRbeta CDR3 regions from genomic DNA. The paper's data handling went like this. The number of nucleated cells in each sample was estimated by amplification of reference gene primers within the assay. To quantify the absolute abundance of each unique TCRbeta CDR3 rearrangement, sequence reads were collapsed and filtered. Productive Simpson clonality was computed per sample as the square root of Simpson's diversity index over productive rearrangements. TCRdb stores this immuneACCESS table with in-frame sequences only. Part of the clones is absent; in the studies checked, under half of the shortfall reflects unresolved V genes, and no reason is known for the rest. That table supplies the V and J calls and clone size; D and trimming were determined from the DNA. The sample table shows around 370,000 clones, and 88% are seen once. 1.2% of the sample is held by the ten biggest clonotypes.

Sequences LGHNA (CDR1) and YSLEER (CDR2) are obtained from the germline V gene. V and J lose 0 bases and 5 bases, and a span of 13 bases separates them. Its CDR3 holds 15 amino acids, cysteine through phenylalanine. Solely the CDR3 DNA is kept, with 45 bases framed from the first base. A note on this clone: Its specific antigen is unknown. Within one base of it there is no much larger clone, and no base qualities were kept.

Participants in the prospective study were aged roughly 18 to 89 years, lived in 20 to 25 United States geographic areas, and enrolled through a virtual design. Cohort assignment in the prospective study relied on participant-reported clinical history from a screening survey and a study questionnaire. Recovered participants in ImmuneRACE Cohort 3 were defined as having two consecutive negative NP/OP PCR tests, clearance from a healthcare professional, or resolution of symptoms. Each participant in the prospective study had whole blood, serum and a nasopharyngeal or oropharyngeal swab collected by mobile phlebotomists. Over a roughly two-month period, participants in the prospective study had the option of providing additional blood draws and questionnaires. Blood samples from the prospective study were shipped frozen or at room temperature prior to DNA extraction. Overall study results and their limits: The amount of clinical and demographic metadata varied by source and participant and was provided uncurated.

The sequenced material came from PBMCs or T cells enriched from blood (not recorded which). The receptor was derived from a woman aged 18-35 years who had recovered from COVID-19. This receptor chain uses TRBV4-3 and TRBJ1-1; the D gene identity is not certain. The nucleotide sequence is given as TGCGCCAGCAGCCAAGATACCTCGGGGAATACTGAAGCTTTCTTT. It translates as CASSQDTSGNTEAFF.